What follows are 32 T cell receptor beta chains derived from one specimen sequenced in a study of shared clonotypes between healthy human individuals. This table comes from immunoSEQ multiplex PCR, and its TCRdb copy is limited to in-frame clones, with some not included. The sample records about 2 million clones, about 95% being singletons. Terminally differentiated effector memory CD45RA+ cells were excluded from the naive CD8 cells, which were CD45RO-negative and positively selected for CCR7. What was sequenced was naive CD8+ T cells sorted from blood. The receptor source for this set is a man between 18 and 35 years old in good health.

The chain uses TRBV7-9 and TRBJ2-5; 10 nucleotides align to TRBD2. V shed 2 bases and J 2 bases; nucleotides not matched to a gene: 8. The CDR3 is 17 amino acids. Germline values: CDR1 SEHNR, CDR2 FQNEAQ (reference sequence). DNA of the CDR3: TGTGCCAGCAGCTTACACCATGGAGCGGGGGGGCAAGAGACCCAGTACTTC. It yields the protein CASSLHHGAGGQETQYF.

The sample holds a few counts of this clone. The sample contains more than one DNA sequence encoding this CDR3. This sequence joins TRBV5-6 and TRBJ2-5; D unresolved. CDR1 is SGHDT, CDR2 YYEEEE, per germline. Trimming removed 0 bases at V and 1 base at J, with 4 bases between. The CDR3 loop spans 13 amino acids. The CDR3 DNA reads TGTGCCAGCAGCTTGGGGGGCCAAGAGACCCAGTACTTC. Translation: CASSLGGQETQYF.

CDR3 coding DNA: TGTGCCAGCAGCCAGGGCCCCATGAACACTGAAGCTTTCTTT. This encodes CASSQGPMNTEAFF. This sequence joins TRBV14 and TRBJ1-1, with no clear D. Trimming removed 3 bases from V and 0 bases from J, with 8 bases in between. This CDR3 is built from 14 residues. CDR1 and CDR2 (germline): SGHDN, FVKESK.

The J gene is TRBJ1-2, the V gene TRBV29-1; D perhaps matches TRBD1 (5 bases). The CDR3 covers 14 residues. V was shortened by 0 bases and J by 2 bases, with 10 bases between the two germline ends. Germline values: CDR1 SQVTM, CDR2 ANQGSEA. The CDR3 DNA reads TGCAGCGTTGAAGAACGGGACGTGAACTATGGCTACACCTTC. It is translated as CSVEERDVNYGYTF. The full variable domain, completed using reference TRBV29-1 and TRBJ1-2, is SAVISQKPSRDICQRGTSLTIQCQVDSQVTMMFWYRQQPGQSLTLIATANQGSEATYESGFVIDKFPISRPNLTFSTLTVSNMSPEDSSIYLCSVEERDVNYGYTFGSGTRLTVV.

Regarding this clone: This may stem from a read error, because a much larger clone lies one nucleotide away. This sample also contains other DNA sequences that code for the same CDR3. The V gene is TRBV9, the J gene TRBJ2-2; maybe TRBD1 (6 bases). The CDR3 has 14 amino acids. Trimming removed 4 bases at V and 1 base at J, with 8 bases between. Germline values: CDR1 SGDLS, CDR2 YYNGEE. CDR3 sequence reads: CASSLGGNTGELFF. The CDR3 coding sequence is TGTGCCAGCAGCCTAGGGGGGAACACCGGGGAGCTGTTTTTT.

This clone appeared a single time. CDR3 residues: CASSDGVVNTIYF. The CDR3, as DNA: TGTGCCAGCAGCGATGGGGTCGTAAACACCATATATTTT. The chain is built from TRBV5-6 and TRBJ1-3; no reliable D call. CDR1 is SGHDT and CDR2 is YYEEEE in the germline V gene. The CDR3 loop spans 13 amino acids. Trimming stripped 4 bases from V and 6 bases from J, with 11 bases between.

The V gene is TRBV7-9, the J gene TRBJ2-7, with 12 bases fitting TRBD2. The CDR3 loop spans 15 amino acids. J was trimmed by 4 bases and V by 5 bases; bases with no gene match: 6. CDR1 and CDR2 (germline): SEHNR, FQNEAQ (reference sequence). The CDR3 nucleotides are TGTGCCAGCAGCCAGTCGGGACTAGCGGGTTACGAGCAGTACTTC. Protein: CASSQSGLAGYEQYF.

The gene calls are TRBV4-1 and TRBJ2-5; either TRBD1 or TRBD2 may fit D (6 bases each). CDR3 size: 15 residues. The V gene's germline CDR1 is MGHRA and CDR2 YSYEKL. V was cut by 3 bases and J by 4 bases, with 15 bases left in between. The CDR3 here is CASSHLGGGRETQYF. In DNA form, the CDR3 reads TGCGCCAGCAGCCACCTAGGTGGGGGGCGAGAGACCCAGTACTTC.

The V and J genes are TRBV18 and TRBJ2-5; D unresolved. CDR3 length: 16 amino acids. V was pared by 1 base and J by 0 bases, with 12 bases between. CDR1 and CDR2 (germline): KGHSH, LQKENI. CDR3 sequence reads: CASSPLAEMYQETQYF. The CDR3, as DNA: TGTGCCAGCTCACCACTAGCAGAGATGTACCAAGAGACCCAGTACTTC.

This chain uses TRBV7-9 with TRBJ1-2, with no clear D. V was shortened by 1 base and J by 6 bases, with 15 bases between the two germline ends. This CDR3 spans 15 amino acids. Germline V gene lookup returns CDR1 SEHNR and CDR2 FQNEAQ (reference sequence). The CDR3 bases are TGTGCCAGCAGCTTAGTTGACACAGAGCTTAATGGCTACACCTTC. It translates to CASSLVDTELNGYTF. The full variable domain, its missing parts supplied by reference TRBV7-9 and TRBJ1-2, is DTGVSQNPRHKITKRGQNVTFRCDPISEHNRLYWYRQTLGQGPEFLTYFQNEAQLEKSRLLSDRFSAERPKGSFSTLEIQRTEQGDSAMYLCASSLVDTELNGYTFGSGTRLTVV.

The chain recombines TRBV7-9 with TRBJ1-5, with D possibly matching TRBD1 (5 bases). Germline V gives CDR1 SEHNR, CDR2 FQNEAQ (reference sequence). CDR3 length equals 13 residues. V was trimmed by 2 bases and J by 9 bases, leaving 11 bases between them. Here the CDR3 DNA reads TGTGCCAGCAGCTTACCCAATGGGGGGCCCCAGCATTTT. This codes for CASSLPNGGPQHF.

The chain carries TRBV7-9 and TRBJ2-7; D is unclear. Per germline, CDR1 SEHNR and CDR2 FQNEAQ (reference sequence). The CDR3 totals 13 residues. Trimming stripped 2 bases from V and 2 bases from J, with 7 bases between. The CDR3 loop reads CASSLNAPYEQYF. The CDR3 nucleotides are TGTGCCAGCAGCTTAAATGCCCCCTACGAGCAGTACTTC. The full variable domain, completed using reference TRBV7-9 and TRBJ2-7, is DTGVSQNPRHKITKRGQNVTFRCDPISEHNRLYWYRQTLGQGPEFLTYFQNEAQLEKSRLLSDRFSAERPKGSFSTLEIQRTEQGDSAMYLCASSLNAPYEQYFGPGTRLTVT.

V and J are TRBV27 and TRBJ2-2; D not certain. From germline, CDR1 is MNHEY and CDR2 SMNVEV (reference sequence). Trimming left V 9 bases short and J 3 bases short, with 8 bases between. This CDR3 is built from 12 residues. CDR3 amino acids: CASSGYTGELFF. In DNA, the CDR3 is TGTGCCAGTTCTGGGTACACCGGGGAGCTGTTTTTT.

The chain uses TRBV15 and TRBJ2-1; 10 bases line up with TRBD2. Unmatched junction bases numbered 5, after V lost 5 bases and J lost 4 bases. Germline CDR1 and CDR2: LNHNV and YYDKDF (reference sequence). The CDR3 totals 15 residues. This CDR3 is CATSRASGGYNEQFF. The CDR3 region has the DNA TGTGCCACCAGCCGCGCTAGCGGGGGTTACAATGAGCAGTTCTTC.

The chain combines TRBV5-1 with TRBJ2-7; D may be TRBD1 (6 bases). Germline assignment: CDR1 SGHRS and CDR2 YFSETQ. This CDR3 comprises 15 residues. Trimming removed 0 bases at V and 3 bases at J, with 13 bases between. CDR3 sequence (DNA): TGCGCCAGCAGCTTGGGTCCGGACAGAGTCTACGAGCAGTACTTC. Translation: CASSLGPDRVYEQYF.

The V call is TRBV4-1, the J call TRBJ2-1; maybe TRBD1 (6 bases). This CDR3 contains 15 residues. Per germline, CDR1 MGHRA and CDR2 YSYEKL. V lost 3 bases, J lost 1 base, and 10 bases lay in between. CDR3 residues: CASSQFQGSYNEQFF. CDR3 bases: TGCGCCAGCAGCCAGTTTCAGGGGTCCTACAATGAGCAGTTCTTC.

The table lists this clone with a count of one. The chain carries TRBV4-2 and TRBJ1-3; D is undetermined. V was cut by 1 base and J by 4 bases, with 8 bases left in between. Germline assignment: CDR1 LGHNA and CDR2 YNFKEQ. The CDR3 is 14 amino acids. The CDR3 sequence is CASSQGVAGNTIYF. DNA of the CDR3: TGTGCCAGCAGCCAAGGGGTTGCGGGAAACACCATATATTTT.

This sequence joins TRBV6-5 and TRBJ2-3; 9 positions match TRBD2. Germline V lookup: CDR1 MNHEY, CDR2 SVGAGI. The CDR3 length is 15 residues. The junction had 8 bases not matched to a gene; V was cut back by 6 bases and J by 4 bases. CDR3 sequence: CASRQLAGFPDTQYF. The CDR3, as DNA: TGTGCCAGCAGACAACTAGCGGGTTTCCCAGATACGCAGTATTTT.

CDR3 nucleotides: TGTGCCTGGAGTAACTGGGATGCGGGATCCTACAATGAGCAGTTCTTC. Translating gives CAWSNWDAGSYNEQFF. V usage is TRBV30 and J usage is TRBJ2-1; D possibly corresponds to TRBD2 (6 bases). CDR1 and CDR2 (germline): GTSNPN, SVGIG (reference sequence). V was pared by 2 bases and J by 1 base, with 15 bases between. The CDR3 is 16 amino acids.

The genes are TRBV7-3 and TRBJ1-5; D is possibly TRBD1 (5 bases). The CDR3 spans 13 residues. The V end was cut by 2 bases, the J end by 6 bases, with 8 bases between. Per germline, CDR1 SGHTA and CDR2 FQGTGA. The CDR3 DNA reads TGTGCCAGCAGCTTAGGGGGGACTCAGCCCCAGCATTTT. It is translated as CASSLGGTQPQHF.

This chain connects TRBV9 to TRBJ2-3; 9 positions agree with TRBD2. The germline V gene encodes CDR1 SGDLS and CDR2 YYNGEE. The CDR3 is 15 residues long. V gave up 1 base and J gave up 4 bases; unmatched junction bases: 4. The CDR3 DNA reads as TGTGCCAGCAGCGTACTCATAGCGGGAGCAGATACGCAGTATTTT. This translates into CASSVLIAGADTQYF.

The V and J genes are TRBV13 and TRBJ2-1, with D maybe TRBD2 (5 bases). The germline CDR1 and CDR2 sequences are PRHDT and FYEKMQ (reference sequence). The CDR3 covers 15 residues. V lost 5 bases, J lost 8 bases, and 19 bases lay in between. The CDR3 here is CASSPTEERVHEQFF. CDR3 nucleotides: TGTGCCAGCAGCCCGACGGAGGAGAGGGTACATGAGCAGTTCTTC.

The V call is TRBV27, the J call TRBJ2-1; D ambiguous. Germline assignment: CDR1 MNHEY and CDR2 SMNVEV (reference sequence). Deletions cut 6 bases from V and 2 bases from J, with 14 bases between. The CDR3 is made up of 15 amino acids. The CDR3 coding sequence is TGTGCCAGCAGCGGCGCCCGTACAGCCTACAATGAGCAGTTCTTC. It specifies CASSGARTAYNEQFF.

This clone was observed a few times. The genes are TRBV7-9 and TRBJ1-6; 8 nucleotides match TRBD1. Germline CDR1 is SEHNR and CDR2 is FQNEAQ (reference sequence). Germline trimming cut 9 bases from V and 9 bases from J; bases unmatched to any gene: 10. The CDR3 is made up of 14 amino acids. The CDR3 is CASTTGDYSSPLHF. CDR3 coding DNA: TGTGCCAGTACGACAGGGGATTACAGTTCACCCCTCCACTTT.

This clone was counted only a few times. The CDR3 DNA is TGCAGCGTCATTCCGCAGGAGAGGTCTGGAAACACCATATATTTT. This translates into CSVIPQERSGNTIYF. The V gene is TRBV29-1, the J gene TRBJ1-3; no definite D call. The CDR3 contains 15 residues. Looked up from germline, CDR1 is SQVTM and CDR2 is ANQGSEA. Deletions cut 6 bases from V and 1 base from J, with 16 bases between.

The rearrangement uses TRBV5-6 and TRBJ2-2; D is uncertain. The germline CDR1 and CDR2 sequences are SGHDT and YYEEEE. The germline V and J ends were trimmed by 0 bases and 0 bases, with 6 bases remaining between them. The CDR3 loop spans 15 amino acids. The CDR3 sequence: CASSLGGANTGELFF. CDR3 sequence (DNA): TGTGCCAGCAGCTTGGGTGGGGCGAACACCGGGGAGCTGTTTTTT.

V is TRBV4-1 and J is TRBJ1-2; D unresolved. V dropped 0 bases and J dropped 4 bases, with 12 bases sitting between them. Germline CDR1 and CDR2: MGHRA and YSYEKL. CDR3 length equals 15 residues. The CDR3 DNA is TGCGCCAGCAGCCAAGAATCAAAGGGTGTCTATGGCTACACCTTC. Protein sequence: CASSQESKGVYGYTF.

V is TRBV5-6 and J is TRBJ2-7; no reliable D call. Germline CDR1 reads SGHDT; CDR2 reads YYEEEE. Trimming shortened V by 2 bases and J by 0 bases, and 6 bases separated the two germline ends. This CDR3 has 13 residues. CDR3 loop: CASSLRASYEQYF. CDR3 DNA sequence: TGTGCCAGCAGCTTAAGGGCCTCCTACGAGCAGTACTTC.

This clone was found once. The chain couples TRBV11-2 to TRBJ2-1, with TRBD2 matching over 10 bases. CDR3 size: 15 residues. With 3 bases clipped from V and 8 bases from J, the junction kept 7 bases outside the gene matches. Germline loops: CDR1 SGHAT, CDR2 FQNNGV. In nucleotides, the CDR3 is TGTGCCAGCAGCTTTAAAACTAGCGGGAAGGATGAGCAGTTCTTC. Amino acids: CASSFKTSGKDEQFF.

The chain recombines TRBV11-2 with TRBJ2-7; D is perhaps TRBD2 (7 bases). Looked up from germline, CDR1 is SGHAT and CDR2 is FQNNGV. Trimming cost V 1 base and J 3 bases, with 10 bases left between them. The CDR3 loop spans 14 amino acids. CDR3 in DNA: TGTGCCAGCAGCTTAGGCGGGGGCTTCTACGAGCAGTACTTC. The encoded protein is CASSLGGGFYEQYF.

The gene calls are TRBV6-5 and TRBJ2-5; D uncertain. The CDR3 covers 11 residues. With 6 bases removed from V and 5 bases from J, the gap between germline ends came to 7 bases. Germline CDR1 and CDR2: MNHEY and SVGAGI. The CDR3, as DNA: TGTGCCAGCAGATATTATGAGACCCAGTACTTC. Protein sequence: CASRYYETQYF.

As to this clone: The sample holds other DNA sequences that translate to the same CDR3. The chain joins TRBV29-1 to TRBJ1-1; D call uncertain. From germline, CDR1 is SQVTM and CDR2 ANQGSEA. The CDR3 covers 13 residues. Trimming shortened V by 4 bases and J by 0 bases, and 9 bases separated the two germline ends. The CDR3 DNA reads TGCAGCGTTGGTCCGGGGTTGAACACTGAAGCTTTCTTT. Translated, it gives CSVGPGLNTEAFF.